Many counts were recorded for the clone carrying this TCR beta chain. As to time point: patch test 2, 6 weeks after DPC sensitization. The treatment is: therapeutic diphenylcyclopropenone sensitization with weekly scalp DPC. This specimen belongs to a study of human T cells and chemical hapten exposure. MiXCR, applied by TCRdb to the RACE reads, yields one record per CDR3 protein. The sample carries under 450,000 distinct CDR3 sequences, more than 5% recorded once. The CDR3 consists of 16 residues. Germline loops: CDR1 KGHSH, CDR2 LQKENI. The germline V and J ends were trimmed by 1 base and 2 bases, with 11 bases remaining between them.

Source: whole blood, taken in connection with sensitization to the hapten diphenylcyclopropenone (DPC). The source of this sequence is a woman aged 18-29 years with alopecia areata. Some clones in this sample may be carry-over from other donors' samples. The chain links TRBV18 to TRBJ2-2; D gene unclear. DNA for the CDR3: TGTGCCAGCTCACCACGAGATGTGGTTAACACCGGGGAGCTGTTTTTT. Protein product: CASSPRDVVNTGELFF.